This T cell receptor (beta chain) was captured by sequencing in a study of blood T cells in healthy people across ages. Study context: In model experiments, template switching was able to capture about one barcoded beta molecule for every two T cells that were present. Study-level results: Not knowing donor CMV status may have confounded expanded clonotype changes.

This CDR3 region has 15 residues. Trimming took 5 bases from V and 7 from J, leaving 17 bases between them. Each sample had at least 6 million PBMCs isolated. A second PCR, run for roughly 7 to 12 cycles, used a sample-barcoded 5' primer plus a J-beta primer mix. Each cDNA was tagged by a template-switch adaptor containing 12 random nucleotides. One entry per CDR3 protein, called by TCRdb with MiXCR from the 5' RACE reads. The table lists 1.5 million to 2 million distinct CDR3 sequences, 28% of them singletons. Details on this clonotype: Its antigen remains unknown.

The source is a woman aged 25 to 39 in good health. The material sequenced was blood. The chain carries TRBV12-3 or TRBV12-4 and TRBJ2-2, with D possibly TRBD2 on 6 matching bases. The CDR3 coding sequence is TGTGCCAGCAGTCCCAGACAACTCGGGAGCGGGGAGCTGTTTTTT. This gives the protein CASSPRQLGSGELFF.